Given below is one TCR beta chain in context. Its specificity is unknown. The sample belongs to a study of cytomegalovirus exposure and HLA in healthy donors. Study findings and constraints: Reported performance of the classifier showed diagnosis of cytomegalovirus status with high specificity and sensitivity.

Vbeta (60) and Jbeta (13) primers were used in the PCR. Libraries were prepared by immunoSEQ multiplex PCR; TCRdb keeps only in-frame clonotypes and omits some of them. The sample has around 140,000 clones, about 78% seen once. V was clipped by 2 bases and J by 2 bases; unmatched bases: 8. Germline loops: CDR1 LGHNA, CDR2 YSLEER. The CDR3 is made up of 18 amino acids. This receptor was identified in a man in his fifties or sixties in good health and CMV-seropositive. V is TRBV4-3 and J is TRBJ2-1; 11 bases agree with TRBD2. The sample was PBMCs. CDR3 protein: CASSQPSGTSGTYNEQFF. CDR3 in DNA: TGCGCCAGCAGCCAACCTTCGGGGACTAGCGGCACCTACAATGAGCAGTTCTTC.